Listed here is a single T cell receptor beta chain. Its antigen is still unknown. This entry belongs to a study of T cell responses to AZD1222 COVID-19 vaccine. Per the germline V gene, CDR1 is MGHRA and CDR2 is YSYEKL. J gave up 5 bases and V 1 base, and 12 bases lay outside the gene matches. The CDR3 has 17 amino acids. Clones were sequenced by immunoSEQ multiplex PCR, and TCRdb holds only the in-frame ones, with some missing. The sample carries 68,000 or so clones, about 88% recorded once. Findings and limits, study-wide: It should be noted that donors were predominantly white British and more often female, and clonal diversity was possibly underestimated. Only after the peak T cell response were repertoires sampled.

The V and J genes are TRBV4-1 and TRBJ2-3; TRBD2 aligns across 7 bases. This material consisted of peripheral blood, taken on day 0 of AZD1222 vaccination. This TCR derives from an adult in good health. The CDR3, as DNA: TGCGCCAGCAGCCAAGTAAAGCGGGATGGTTATGGAGATACGCAGTATTTT. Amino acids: CASSQVKRDGYGDTQYF.